Shown below are 10 T cell receptor beta chains from a single sample sequenced in a study of technical replicates of blood from four donors. Only in-frame clones appear in the TCRdb table, and some are missing; sequencing was by immunoSEQ multiplex PCR. In the table there are 85,000 to 100,000 clones, 95% of which are singletons. Sequenced input: T cells isolated from PBMCs. These receptor sequences come from a human donor in good health.

This chain connects TRBV29-1 to TRBJ1-2; TRBD1 might be the D (5 bases). Per the germline V gene, CDR1 is SQVTM and CDR2 is ANQGSEA. V gave up 5 bases and J gave up 4 bases, with 8 bases separating them. The CDR3 has 11 amino acids. This chain's CDR3 is CSVIDSYGYTF. Written as DNA, the CDR3 is TGCAGCGTTATTGACAGCTATGGCTACACCTTC.

The chain carries TRBV4-1 and TRBJ2-2; 8 bases are a match to TRBD2. With V trimmed by 3 bases and J by 3 bases, 0 bases remained unmatched. The CDR3 totals 14 residues. Germline-derived CDR1 and CDR2 are MGHRA and YSYEKL. The CDR3 loop is CASSQGLDTGELFF. DNA of the CDR3: TGCGCCAGCAGCCAGGGACTAGACACCGGGGAGCTGTTTTTT.

The chain employs TRBV7-5 and TRBJ2-4; the table's D gene call, TRBD2, was not cross checked with the DNA. TRBV7-5 is a pseudogene. The CDR3 totals 17 residues. CDR3 region: CVRSLAALAPWVPIQYF. CDR3 nucleotides: TGTGTCAGAAGCTTAGCGGCCCTAGCGCCCTGGGTTCCCATTCAGTACTTC.

The chain has TRBV28 and TRBJ2-7; tentative D call: TRBD2 (6 bases). The CDR3 contains 13 residues. CDR1 MDHEN and CDR2 SYDVKM come from the germline V gene. With 1 base removed from V and 4 bases from J, the gap between germline ends came to 8 bases. The CDR3 DNA sequence: TGTGCCAGCAGTTTATTGCGGGGATACGAGCAGTACTTC. This encodes CASSLLRGYEQYF.

The chain uses TRBV6-5 and TRBJ1-2, with unresolved D. CDR3 length: 13 amino acids. Germline loops: CDR1 MNHEY, CDR2 SVGAGI. V was clipped by 2 bases and J by 4 bases, with 8 bases between them. The CDR3 coding sequence is TGTGCCAGCAGTTACGCCGTCGGCTATGGCTACACCTTC. Protein sequence: CASSYAVGYGYTF.

The chain recombines TRBV5-4 with TRBJ2-5; TRBD1 matches at 9 bases. Germline V gene sequence: CDR1 SGHNT, CDR2 YYREEE (reference sequence). The CDR3 contains 16 residues. Germline trimming cut 0 bases from V and 5 bases from J; bases unmatched to any gene: 8. Here the CDR3 reads CASSLAGTGKSETQYF. CDR3 nucleotides: TGTGCCAGCAGCTTGGCCGGGACAGGGAAGTCGGAGACCCAGTACTTC.

This chain links TRBV7-9 with TRBJ2-7; 7 bases map to TRBD1. V gave up 7 bases and J gave up 2 bases; unmatched junction bases: 5. The CDR3 consists of 13 residues. The germline CDR1 and CDR2 sequences are SEHNR and FQNEAQ (reference sequence). CDR3 bases: TGTGCCAGCAAACAGGGGCCGGCCTACGAGCAGTACTTC. As protein: CASKQGPAYEQYF.

This chain links TRBV4-1 with TRBJ1-3; no reliable D call. The V end lost 1 base, the J end lost 0 bases, and 10 bases lay between the germline ends. This CDR3 has 16 amino acids. Per germline, CDR1 MGHRA and CDR2 YSYEKL. CDR3 sequence (DNA): TGCGCCAGCAGCCAAGGAGGCATGTTCTCTGGAAACACCATATATTTT. It is translated as CASSQGGMFSGNTIYF.

This sequence joins TRBV5-4 and TRBJ1-3; D unclear. Per germline, CDR1 SGHNT and CDR2 YYREEE (reference sequence). There are 14 residues in the CDR3. The V gene lost 4 bases and the J gene lost 0 bases, with 8 bases spanning the gap. CDR3 in DNA: TGTGCCAGCAGCCCAGGATACTCTGGAAACACCATATATTTT. It yields the protein CASSPGYSGNTIYF.

The chain couples TRBV27 to TRBJ2-5; 8 nucleotides align to TRBD1. Trimming cost V 3 bases and J 1 base; bases outside gene matches: 7. The CDR3 has 16 amino acids. Looked up from germline, CDR1 is MNHEY and CDR2 is SMNVEV (reference sequence). Written as DNA, the CDR3 is TGTGCCAGCAGTTTGCAGGGGGCGCTTCTCCAAGAGACCCAGTACTTC. Its protein is CASSLQGALLQETQYF.